These 25 T cell receptor beta chains share one sample of origin, sequenced in a study of OX40 agonist ivuxolimab in advanced cancers. Sequencing was performed with immunoSEQ multiplex PCR; in TCRdb, only in-frame clones are kept and a portion is missing. The repertoire consists of about 84,000 clones, with 75% to 90% occurring once and the leading ten covering under 3.5%. The sample was CD4+ or CD8+ T cells sorted from blood, taken in a trial of the OX40 agonist ivuxolimab. Source of these receptors: an adult with an advanced solid tumor such as melanoma, head and neck, liver or kidney cancer.

This chain joins TRBV2 and TRBJ2-1; D is unresolved. The germline V gene encodes CDR1 SNHLY and CDR2 FYNNEI. This CDR3 is built from 15 residues. The V end lost 2 bases, the J end lost 4 bases, and 12 bases lay between the germline ends. The CDR3 coding sequence is TGTGCCAGCAGTGAATACTGGGTTGGATACAATGAGCAGTTCTTC. This codes for CASSEYWVGYNEQFF.

This clone has just one count. This chain joins TRBV7-3 and TRBJ1-1; D ambiguous. V lost 5 bases, J lost 1 base, and 8 bases lay in between. CDR1 is SGHTA and CDR2 is FQGTGA in the germline V gene. CDR3 length: 13 residues. CDR3 region: CASSKSRNTEAFF. The CDR3 DNA reads TGTGCCAGCAGCAAAAGTCGGAACACTGAAGCTTTCTTT.

The J gene is TRBJ1-1, the V gene TRBV28, with 7 bases that match TRBD1. This CDR3 has 14 amino acids. Germline CDR1 MDHEN, CDR2 SYDVKM. Trimming removed 5 bases from V and 0 bases from J; junction bases left unmatched: 3. The CDR3 loop is CASSLTGLNTEAFF. The CDR3 nucleotides read TGTGCCAGCAGTCTGACAGGGCTGAACACTGAAGCTTTCTTT.

The chain links TRBV20-1 to TRBJ2-5, with a weak D call TRBD2 (6 bases). The J call may not be correct, given that the DNA end is closer to TRBJ2-7. This CDR3 has 11 residues. Germline assignment: CDR1 DFQATT and CDR2 SNEGSKA (reference sequence). The CDR3 DNA sequence: TGCAGTGCTTCCTTAGCGGACGAGCAGTACTTC. This codes for CSASLADEQYF.

The chain links TRBV5-4 to TRBJ2-1, with 7 bases that match TRBD1. The junction had 5 bases not matched to a gene; V was cut back by 5 bases and J by 6 bases. CDR1 and CDR2 from the germline V gene are SGHNT and YYREEE (reference sequence). The CDR3 sequence is 13 residues long. The CDR3 region has the DNA TGTGCCAGCAGGGCCCCAGGGGGCAATGAGCAGTTCTTC. Translating gives CASRAPGGNEQFF.

The V call is TRBV10-3, the J call TRBJ1-5; D remains ambiguous. Looked up from germline, CDR1 is ENHRY and CDR2 is SYGVKD. The V end was cut by 3 bases, the J end by 0 bases, with 12 bases between. The CDR3 has 16 residues. The CDR3 reads CAISEGSGYSNQPQHF. The CDR3 DNA follows: TGTGCCATCAGTGAAGGGAGCGGCTATAGCAATCAGCCCCAGCATTTT.

This chain links TRBV27 with TRBJ2-5; 8 nucleotides line up with TRBD2. Germline loops: CDR1 MNHEY, CDR2 SMNVEV (reference sequence). The CDR3 is 16 residues long. With 1 base clipped from V and 7 bases from J, the junction kept 11 bases outside the gene matches. This CDR3 is CASSLFGSGVGGTQYF. CDR3 nucleotides: TGTGCCAGCAGTTTATTTGGTAGCGGGGTGGGGGGGACCCAGTACTTC.

The chain is built from TRBV7-3 and TRBJ2-3, with 8 bases identical to TRBD2. The germline CDR1 and CDR2 sequences are SGHTA and FQGTGA. The junction had 5 bases not matched to a gene; V was cut back by 5 bases and J by 4 bases. CDR3 size: 14 residues. Here the CDR3 DNA reads TGTGCCAGCAGCCTCCGGGGGGGAGCAGATACGCAGTATTTT. Protein sequence: CASSLRGGADTQYF.

The chain joins TRBV7-3 to TRBJ1-1, with TRBD1 matching 7 bases. The CDR3 extends over 13 amino acids. Germline values: CDR1 SGHTA, CDR2 FQGTGA. V was pared by 4 bases and J by 8 bases, with 7 bases of the junction left unmatched. The CDR3, as DNA: TGTGCCAGCAGCTCTCAGGGGGGACAGGAAGCTTTCTTT. Its protein is CASSSQGGQEAFF.

This clone was detected only a few times. The sample carries other DNA sequences with the same CDR3. The chain combines TRBV7-2 with TRBJ1-2; TRBD1 might be the D (5 bases). V was clipped by 5 bases and J by 4 bases, with 8 bases between them. The CDR3 is 12 residues long. Germline values: CDR1 SGHTA, CDR2 FQGNSA. CDR3 in amino acids: CASSPQGYGYTF. CDR3 DNA sequence: TGTGCCAGCAGCCCGCAGGGCTATGGCTACACCTTC.

This chain uses TRBV7-9 with TRBJ2-3; 10 nucleotides agree with TRBD2. CDR1 and CDR2 from the germline V gene are SEHNR and FQNEAQ (reference sequence). This CDR3 contains 16 residues. V trimming: 4 bases; J trimming: 3 bases; junction bases outside the gene matches: 7. The CDR3 bases are TGTGCCAGCAGCTGGGGGGCTAGCGGGGGAACAGATACGCAGTATTTT. It specifies CASSWGASGGTDTQYF. Filled out from reference TRBV7-9 and TRBJ2-3, the complete variable domain reads DTGVSQNPRHKITKRGQNVTFRCDPISEHNRLYWYRQTLGQGPEFLTYFQNEAQLEKSRLLSDRFSAERPKGSFSTLEIQRTEQGDSAMYLCASSWGASGGTDTQYFGPGTRLTVL.

The V and J genes are TRBV7-3 and TRBJ1-1; 9 nucleotides match TRBD1. The germline CDR1 and CDR2 sequences are SGHTA and FQGTGA. The CDR3 is 14 amino acids. V lost 3 bases, J lost 5 bases, and 4 bases stayed unmatched. The CDR3 sequence is CASSFTGGLTEAFF. The CDR3 coding sequence is TGTGCCAGCAGCTTCACAGGGGGCCTAACTGAAGCTTTCTTT.

This chain links TRBV6-1 with TRBJ2-1, with 9 nucleotides matching TRBD1. Unmatched junction bases numbered 9, after V lost 8 bases and J lost 7 bases. Germline CDR1 and CDR2: MNHNS and SASEGT. This CDR3 region has 14 residues. The CDR3: CASGRDRVLNEQFF. The CDR3 DNA follows: TGTGCCAGCGGCCGGGACAGGGTTTTAAATGAGCAGTTCTTC.

This sequence joins TRBV6-6 and TRBJ1-1; no clear D gene. V lost 4 bases, J lost 1 base, and 7 bases lay in between. CDR1 and CDR2 (germline): MNHNY, SVGAGI (reference sequence). The CDR3 loop spans 13 amino acids. Here the CDR3 DNA reads TGTGCCAGCAGTTCCCTTGGGAACACTGAAGCTTTCTTT. Its translation: CASSSLGNTEAFF.

The rearrangement uses TRBV6-5 and TRBJ1-3, with D perhaps matching TRBD1 (6 bases). This CDR3 has 14 amino acids. V was shortened by 2 bases and J by 4 bases, with 9 bases between the two germline ends. CDR1 is MNHEY and CDR2 is SVGAGI in the germline V gene. CDR3: CASSYGTQGNTIYF. The CDR3 nucleotides read TGTGCCAGCAGTTACGGGACACAAGGAAACACCATATATTTT.

This chain uses TRBV7-3 with TRBJ2-2; 8 positions agree with TRBD1. The CDR3 consists of 16 residues. The germline CDR1 and CDR2 sequences are SGHTA and FQGTGA. V was pared by 4 bases and J by 5 bases, with 9 bases of the junction left unmatched. The CDR3, as DNA: TGTGCCAGCAGCTCCACGGGACAGGTCCGGACCGGGGAGCTGTTTTTT. Translation gives CASSSTGQVRTGELFF.

The chain employs TRBV5-5 and TRBJ1-1, with TRBD1 matching 9 bases. The V gene's germline CDR1 is SGHKS and CDR2 YYEKEE (reference sequence). The CDR3 is made up of 13 amino acids. The J segment lost 6 bases and the V segment lost 2 bases, leaving 2 bases of the junction unmatched. CDR3 protein: CASSLQGAAEAFF. Here the CDR3 DNA reads TGTGCCAGCAGCTTACAGGGGGCCGCTGAAGCTTTCTTT.

This clone was counted once. V gene TRBV6-5 combines with J gene TRBJ2-7; 9 bases fit TRBD1. Germline CDR1 is MNHEY and CDR2 is SVGAGI. This CDR3 is built from 15 residues. The trim removed 0 bases at V and 2 bases at J, leaving 2 bases unmatched. CDR3: CASSYSGTGTYEQYF. The CDR3 DNA is TGTGCCAGCAGTTACTCGGGGACAGGGACCTACGAGCAGTACTTC.

CDR3 protein: CASSGDRGRGDTQYF. Here the CDR3 DNA reads TGTGCCAGCAGCGGGGACAGGGGTCGGGGAGATACGCAGTATTTT. This chain links TRBV9 with TRBJ2-3, with 10 bases aligning to TRBD1. V dropped 3 bases and J dropped 5; count of bases not matched to a gene: 6. The germline CDR1 and CDR2 sequences are SGDLS and YYNGEE. The CDR3 contains 15 residues. The variable domain in full, with the rest retrieved from reference TRBV9 and TRBJ2-3, is DSGVTQTPKHLITATGQRVTLRCSPRSGDLSVYWYQQSLDQGLQFLIQYYNGEERAKGNILERFSAQQFPDLHSELNLSSLELGDSALYFCASSGDRGRGDTQYFGPGTRLTVL.

This chain links TRBV11-2 with TRBJ1-5; D is possibly TRBD1 (5 bases). The germline V gene encodes CDR1 SGHAT and CDR2 FQNNGV. V lost 2 bases and J 6 bases, leaving 8 bases between the germline ends. The CDR3 has 13 amino acids. The CDR3 loop is CASSLFGGQPQHF. CDR3 DNA sequence: TGTGCCAGCAGCTTATTTGGGGGTCAGCCCCAGCATTTT.

The chain employs TRBV9 and TRBJ2-2, with D possibly matching TRBD2 (7 bases). V lost 6 bases and J lost 0, with 12 bases in between. The V gene's germline CDR1 is SGDLS and CDR2 YYNGEE. CDR3 size: 15 residues. This chain's CDR3 is CASTGGGANTGELFF. In nucleotides, the CDR3 is TGTGCCAGCACCGGAGGGGGGGCGAACACCGGGGAGCTGTTTTTT.

The gene calls are TRBV28 and TRBJ2-7; D remains ambiguous. V was shortened by 5 bases and J by 1 base, with 12 bases between the two germline ends. This CDR3 is built from 14 residues. Germline values: CDR1 MDHEN, CDR2 SYDVKM. The CDR3 sequence is CASSRPGLSYEQYV. The CDR3 DNA reads TGTGCCAGCAGTCGCCCCGGGTTGTCCTACGAGCAGTACGTC.

A single count supports this clone. CDR3 in DNA: TGTGCCAGCAGTAGTAGCGGGGGGCCGGGAGCGACAGATACGCAGTATTTT. Translating it yields CASSSSGGPGATDTQYF. The rearrangement joins TRBV27 to TRBJ2-3; 10 bases align to TRBD2. The CDR3 runs to 17 residues. Looked up from germline, CDR1 is MNHEY and CDR2 is SMNVEV (reference sequence). Trimming removed 5 bases from V and 3 bases from J; junction bases left unmatched: 11.

The chain carries TRBV5-4 and TRBJ2-6; no clear D gene. Trimming removed 5 bases from V and 2 bases from J, with 5 bases in between. The CDR3 has 13 amino acids. The V gene's germline CDR1 is SGHNT and CDR2 YYREEE (reference sequence). Written as DNA, the CDR3 is TGTGCCAGCAGATCCGCTGGGGCCAACGTCCTGACTTTC. It codes for CASRSAGANVLTF.

This chain uses TRBV7-3 with TRBJ2-1; D may be TRBD1 or TRBD2 (5 bases each). The germline V gene encodes CDR1 SGHTA and CDR2 FQGTGA. This CDR3 comprises 12 residues. V lost 7 bases and J lost 7, with 11 bases in between. As DNA, the CDR3 is TGTGCCAGCATCCACTGGGGGAATGAGCAGTTCTTC. Protein product: CASIHWGNEQFF. The entire variable domain, with the rest obtained from reference TRBV7-3 and TRBJ2-1, is as follows: GAGVSQTPSNKVTEKGKYVELRCDPISGHTALYWYRQSLGQGPEFLIYFQGTGAADDSGLPNDRFFAVRPEGSVSTLKIQRTERGDSAVYLCASIHWGNEQFFGPGTRLTVL.